These T cell receptor beta chains were read from a single sample in a study of T cell responses to AZD1222 COVID-19 vaccine. TCRdb's table, derived via immunoSEQ multiplex PCR, lists solely in-frame clones and lacks some. Of more than 110,000 clones listed, about nine tenths are singletons. Sequenced material: peripheral blood, taken on day 0 of AZD1222 vaccination. Receptors were obtained from an adult in good health. Both conserved end residues are trimmed from each CDR3. A D gene is named only where the DNA matches it firmly. The size entry is marked missing in some rows and otherwise reads once, few, many or a size class.

V	size	D	J	CDR3
TRBV19	once	.	TRBJ1-1	ASSIGSMNTEAF
TRBV5-1	.	TRBD2	TRBJ2-1	ASTPLAGTGSEQF
TRBV19	.	.	TRBJ2-4	ASREGPKNIQY
TRBV10-3	.	.	TRBJ1-3	AIREQGTGNTIY
TRBV7-8	.	TRBD1	TRBJ1-1	ASSLDREDTEAF
TRBV6-1	.	TRBD2	TRBJ2-2	ASSEVSLGTSGNGELF
TRBV4-2	.	TRBD2	TRBJ2-3	ASSQDGSGGHTDTQY
TRBV28	.	.	TRBJ1-3	ASTVGGLGNTIY
TRBV5-1	.	.	TRBJ2-6	ASSLGGAGANVLT
TRBV7-2	.	.	TRBJ2-7	ASSFTGTSPYEQY
TRBV19	.	TRBD1	TRBJ1-2	ASSLGTVYGYT
TRBV7-2	.	.	TRBJ1-5	ASSFDRDNQPQH
TRBV5-6	.	.	TRBJ2-2	ASSYPWDTNTGELF
TRBV7-2	.	TRBD2	TRBJ2-1	ASSLGGLAGASNEQF
TRBV5-1	.	.	TRBJ2-5	ASSLVPQETQY
TRBV28	.	.	TRBJ2-7	ASSSRRLPDYYEQY
TRBV1	once	.	TRBJ2-1	TSSVVREGLNEQF
TRBV7-9	.	.	TRBJ1-1	ASSRQQNTEAF